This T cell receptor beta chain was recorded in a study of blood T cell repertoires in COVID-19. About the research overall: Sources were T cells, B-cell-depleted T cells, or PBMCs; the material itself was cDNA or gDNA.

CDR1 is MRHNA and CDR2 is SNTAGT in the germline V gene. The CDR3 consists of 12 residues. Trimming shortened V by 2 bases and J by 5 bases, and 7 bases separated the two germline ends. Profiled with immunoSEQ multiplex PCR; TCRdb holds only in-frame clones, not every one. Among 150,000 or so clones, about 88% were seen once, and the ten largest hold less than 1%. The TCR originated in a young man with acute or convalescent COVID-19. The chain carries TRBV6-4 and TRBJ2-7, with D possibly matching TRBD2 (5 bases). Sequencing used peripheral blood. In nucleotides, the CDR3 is TGTGCCAGCAGTGACAAGGAGGACGAGCAGTACGTC. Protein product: CASSDKEDEQYV.